This T cell receptor (beta chain) was identified during a study of blood T cells in healthy people across ages. Primers used in a second PCR of roughly 6 to 11 cycles were a sample-barcoded 5' primer and a J-beta primer mix. TCRdb re-analysed the 5' RACE reads in MiXCR, keeping a single row per CDR3 protein. The sample consists of approximately 800,000 distinct CDR3 sequences, around 68% of them appearing once. A note on this clonotype: An end of the junction does not agree with germline; a read error may underlie this.

This CDR3 spans 15 amino acids. Germline CDR1 reads SSHAT; CDR2 reads FNYEAQ (reference sequence). The sequenced sample was blood. The source is a man aged 25 to 40 in good health. This chain uses TRBV7-7 with TRBJ2-1, with 8 bases fitting TRBD1. CDR3 sequence reads: CASSMGTGHYNEQFF. CDR3 sequence (DNA): TGTGCTAGCAGCATGGGGACAGGTCATTACAATGAGCAGTTCTTC.